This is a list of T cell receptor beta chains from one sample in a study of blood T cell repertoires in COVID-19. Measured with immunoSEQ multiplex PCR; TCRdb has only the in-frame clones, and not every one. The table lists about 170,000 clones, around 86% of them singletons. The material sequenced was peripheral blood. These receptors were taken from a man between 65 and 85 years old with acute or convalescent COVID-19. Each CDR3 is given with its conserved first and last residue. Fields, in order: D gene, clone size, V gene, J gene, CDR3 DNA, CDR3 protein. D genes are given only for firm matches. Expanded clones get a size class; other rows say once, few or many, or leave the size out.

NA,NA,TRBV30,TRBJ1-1,TGTGCCTGGAGTGCCACAGGGTCCATGAACACTGAAGCTTTCTTT,CAWSATGSMNTEAFF
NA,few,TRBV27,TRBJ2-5,TGTGCCAGCAGTTTCCGGGACACCTTTCAAGAGACCCAGTACTTC,CASSFRDTFQETQYF
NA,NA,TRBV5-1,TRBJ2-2,TGCGCCAGCAGCTTGAGGGGAGGGGAGCTGTTTTTT,CASSLRGGELFF
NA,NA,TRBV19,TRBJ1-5,TGTGCCAGTAGTATCTATCAGGGGACGCTTCAGCCCCAGCATTTT,CASSIYQGTLQPQHF
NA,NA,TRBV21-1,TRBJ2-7,TGTGCCAGCAGCAAGACGACTAGCACCCCCTACGAGCAGTACTTC,CASSKTTSTPYEQYF
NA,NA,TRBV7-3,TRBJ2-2,TGTGCCAGCAGCTTAAATGCGGGATGGGTCACCGGGGAGCTGTTTTTT,CASSLNAGWVTGELFF
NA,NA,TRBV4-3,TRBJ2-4,TGCGCCAGCAGCCACGATCCTGGAAGGGGCCTAGCCAAAAACATTCAGTACTTC,CASSHDPGRGLAKNIQYF
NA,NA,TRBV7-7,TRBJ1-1,TGTGCTAGCAGCGCGGGATTGAACACTGAAGCTTTCTTT,CASSAGLNTEAFF
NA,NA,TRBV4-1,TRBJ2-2,TGCGCCAGCGCCCGGGTCCCGAACACCGGGGAGCTGTTTTTT,CASARVPNTGELFF
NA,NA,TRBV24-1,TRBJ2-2,TGTGCCGTCGCTAGCCGCACGAACACCGGGGAGCTGTTTTTT,CAVASRTNTGELFF
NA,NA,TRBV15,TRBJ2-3,TGTGCCACCAGCAGGTCGGGGGTAGATACGCAGTATTTT,CATSRSGVDTQYF
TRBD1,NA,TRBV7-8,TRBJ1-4,TGTGCCAGCAGTACGGGACAGCTTAATGAAAAACTGTTTTTT,CASSTGQLNEKLFF
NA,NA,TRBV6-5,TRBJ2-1,TGTGCCAGCAGTTACACTCAGGGATCCTCCTACAATGAGCAGTTCTTC,CASSYTQGSSYNEQFF